The source of this T cell receptor (beta chain) is a study of cytomegalovirus exposure and HLA in healthy donors. Germline lookup yields CDR1 SQVTM and CDR2 ANQGSEA. This CDR3 comprises 12 residues. With 6 bases removed from V and 8 bases from J, the gap between germline ends came to 13 bases. This clone was seen only a few times. Its antigen is unidentified. The study, taken as a whole, reports: Reported performance of the classifier showed diagnosis of cytomegalovirus status with high specificity and sensitivity. The majority of CMV-associated TCR beta chains were reported as apparently HLA-restricted in a later analysis.

PCR used 60 Vbeta primers and 13 Jbeta primers. Assay: immunoSEQ multiplex PCR; the TCRdb copy retains only in-frame clones and omits some. Among about 130,000 clones listed, around 8.5% were seen once. The clonotype originates from a man aged 35 to 55 in good health and CMV-seronegative. Sequenced: PBMCs. The V and J genes are TRBV29-1 and TRBJ1-4; D not certain. The chain's CDR3 is CSVLRQGEKLFF. The CDR3 DNA reads as TGCAGCGTCCTTAGACAAGGAGAAAAACTGTTTTTT.